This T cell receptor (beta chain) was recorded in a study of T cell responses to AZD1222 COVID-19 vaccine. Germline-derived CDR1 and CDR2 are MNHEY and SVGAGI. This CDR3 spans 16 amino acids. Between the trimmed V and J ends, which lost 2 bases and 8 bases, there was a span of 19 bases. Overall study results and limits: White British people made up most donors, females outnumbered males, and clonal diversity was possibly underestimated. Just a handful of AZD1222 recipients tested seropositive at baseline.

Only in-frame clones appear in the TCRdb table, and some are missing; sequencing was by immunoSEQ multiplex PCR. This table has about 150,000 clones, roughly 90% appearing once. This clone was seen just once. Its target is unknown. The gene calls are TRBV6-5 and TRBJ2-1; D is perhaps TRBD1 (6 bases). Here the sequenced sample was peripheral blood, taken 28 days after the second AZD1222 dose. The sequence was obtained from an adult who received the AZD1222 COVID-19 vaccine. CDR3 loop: CASSYSGRGVGHEQFF. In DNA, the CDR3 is TGTGCCAGCAGTTACAGTGGCAGGGGAGTCGGACATGAGCAGTTCTTC.